The 22 T cell receptor beta chains below were found in one sample sequenced in a study of control samples from healthy donors and cancer patients. Sequencing was performed with immunoSEQ multiplex PCR; in TCRdb, only in-frame clones are kept and a portion is missing. There are around 85,000 clones in the sample; 85% to 90% occur only once, and 7.5% to 8% lies in the top ten. Sequencing was carried out using blood. These receptors originate from a woman aged 55-69 years in good health.

The V gene is TRBV6-1, the J gene TRBJ1-3; no firm D call. Germline CDR1 reads MNHNS; CDR2 reads SASEGT. This CDR3 is built from 15 residues. Trimming pared 2 bases from V and 0 bases from J, leaving 8 bases between. The CDR3 region is CASSERVDSGNTIYF. The CDR3 DNA follows: TGTGCCAGCAGTGAACGGGTCGACTCTGGAAACACCATATATTTT.

The V gene is TRBV3-1 (or the pseudogene TRBV3-2), the J gene TRBJ1-1; tentatively, D is TRBD1 (5 bases). Germline CDR1 is LGHDT and CDR2 is YNNKEL (reference sequence). The CDR3 consists of 17 residues. Deletions cut 4 bases from V and 0 bases from J, with 18 bases between. CDR3 sequence: CASSRLQETFMNTEAFF. The CDR3, as DNA: TGTGCCAGCAGCCGGTTACAGGAAACCTTTATGAACACTGAAGCTTTCTTT.

A word on this clone: This same CDR3 is encoded by further DNA sequences in the sample. The V call is TRBV7-2, the J call TRBJ1-1; TRBD1 is a possible D gene (6 bases). The CDR3 extends over 15 amino acids. The germline gives CDR1 SGHTA, CDR2 FQGNSA. Between the trimmed V and J ends, which lost 8 bases and 5 bases, there was a span of 21 bases. The CDR3 DNA follows: TGTGCCAGCCTACCAAGGAAGGCAAGGGGGACTGAAGCTTTCTTT. Its translation is CASLPRKARGTEAFF. The whole variable domain, remainder taken from reference TRBV7-2 and TRBJ1-1, is GAGVSQSPSNKVTEKGKDVELRCDPISGHTALYWYRQSLGQGLEFLIYFQGNSAPDKSGLPSDRFSAERTGGSVSTLTIQRTQQEDSAVYLCASLPRKARGTEAFFGQGTRLTVV.

This chain connects TRBV7-2 to TRBJ1-1; maybe TRBD1 (5 bases). The CDR3 is made up of 14 amino acids. Trimming took off 5 bases at V and 3 bases at J, with 13 bases between the two ends. Germline V gene data show CDR1 as SGHTA and CDR2 as FQGNSA. The CDR3 coding sequence is TGTGCCAGCAGCCCCTTTTCGGGGGACACTGAAGCTTTCTTT. Residues: CASSPFSGDTEAFF.

This clone was recorded a few times. Other nucleotide sequences in the sample specify the same CDR3. The V gene is TRBV5-8, the J gene TRBJ1-5; D is perhaps TRBD1 (5 bases). V was shortened by 4 bases and J by 5 bases, with 13 bases between the two germline ends. The CDR3 runs 14 residues. The V gene's germline CDR1 is SGHTS and CDR2 YDEGEE. For the CDR3, the DNA is TGTGCCAGCAGCCAGGGACTGTTTTATCAGCCCCAGCATTTT. The encoded protein is CASSQGLFYQPQHF.

This clone was seen a single time. The chain carries TRBV5-4 and TRBJ1-2; possibly TRBD1 for D (6 bases). Germline loops: CDR1 SGHNT, CDR2 YYREEE (reference sequence). Deletions cut 0 bases from V and 4 bases from J, with 13 bases between. The CDR3 consists of 15 residues. Written as DNA, the CDR3 is TGTGCCAGCAGCTTGGGGGGGGCAGTCTCCTATGGCTACACCTTC. Its protein is CASSLGGAVSYGYTF.

This sequence joins TRBV29-1 and TRBJ2-7; D is uncertain. Trimming removed 0 bases at V and 6 bases at J, with 15 bases between. This CDR3 has 14 amino acids. Germline CDR1 is SQVTM and CDR2 is ANQGSEA. The CDR3 DNA reads as TGCAGCGTTGAAGATCCTGGGTGGGAAGGCGAGCAGTACTTC. The encoded protein is CSVEDPGWEGEQYF.

J is TRBJ1-1 and V is TRBV20-1, with D possibly matching TRBD1 (5 bases). V was shortened by 6 bases and J by 7 bases, with 12 bases between the two germline ends. Germline CDR1 DFQATT, CDR2 SNEGSKA (reference sequence). The CDR3 extends over 11 amino acids. CDR3 nucleotides: TGCAGTGCCCTTCCCGGGGGTGAAGCTTTCTTT. Translating it yields CSALPGGEAFF.

The rearrangement joins TRBV7-8 to TRBJ2-5; no firm D call. V was trimmed by 4 bases and J by 2 bases, leaving 8 bases between them. The germline gives CDR1 SGHVS, CDR2 FQNEAQ. CDR3 size: 13 residues. The CDR3: CASSSDPQETQYF. The CDR3 DNA reads as TGTGCCAGCAGCTCGGACCCGCAAGAGACCCAGTACTTC.

V is TRBV2 and J is TRBJ1-1, with D unclear. The CDR3 runs to 12 residues. V was shortened by 7 bases and J by 5 bases, with 11 bases between the two germline ends. From germline, CDR1 is SNHLY and CDR2 FYNNEI. DNA of the CDR3: TGTGCCAGCACAGCGGGCTGGACTGAAGCTTTCTTT. Translation: CASTAGWTEAFF.

This chain uses TRBV5-4 with TRBJ1-1; no firm D call. Trimming shortened V by 5 bases and J by 3 bases, and 14 bases separated the two germline ends. There are 14 residues in the CDR3. Germline V gene data show CDR1 as SGHNT and CDR2 as YYREEE (reference sequence). In nucleotides, the CDR3 is TGTGCCAGCAGGCAAAGGAGCGAGGACACTGAAGCTTTCTTT. Amino acid sequence: CASRQRSEDTEAFF.

The chain uses TRBV18 and TRBJ1-1; 8 nucleotides align to TRBD1. V lost 3 bases, J lost 3 bases, and 0 bases stayed unmatched. Germline loops: CDR1 KGHSH, CDR2 LQKENI. CDR3 size: 13 residues. The CDR3 sequence: CASSPGQDTEAFF. CDR3 nucleotides: TGTGCCAGCTCACCGGGACAGGACACTGAAGCTTTCTTT.

The chain joins TRBV28 to TRBJ1-5; D gene unclear. Trimming cost V 1 base and J 1 base, with 8 bases left between them. Per germline, CDR1 MDHEN and CDR2 SYDVKM. CDR3 size: 15 residues. The CDR3 reads CASSLLRVSNQPQHF. CDR3 nucleotide sequence: TGTGCCAGCAGTTTATTACGGGTGAGCAATCAGCCCCAGCATTTT.

V gene TRBV18 combines with J gene TRBJ1-2; the match to TRBD1 covers 8 bases. The CDR3 runs 16 residues. J gave up 4 bases and V 6 bases, and 13 bases lay outside the gene matches. Germline assignment: CDR1 KGHSH and CDR2 LQKENI. CDR3: CASSPLPGQVGYGYTF. The CDR3 DNA reads as TGTGCCAGCTCCCCCCTTCCGGGACAGGTTGGCTATGGCTACACCTTC.

This sequence joins TRBV20-1 and TRBJ2-1; D unresolved. The germline CDR1 and CDR2 sequences are DFQATT and SNEGSKA (reference sequence). V was shortened by 2 bases and J by 7 bases, with 6 bases between the two germline ends. The CDR3 runs to 11 residues. The CDR3 here is CSARQVNEQFF. The CDR3 DNA follows: TGCAGTGCTAGACAAGTTAATGAGCAGTTCTTC.

This clone was observed once. The chain couples TRBV14 to TRBJ2-4; 12 bases are a match to TRBD1. There are 16 residues in the CDR3. Germline loops: CDR1 SGHDN, CDR2 FVKESK. V lost 4 bases, J lost 6 bases, and 7 bases stayed unmatched. In DNA, the CDR3 is TGTGCCAGCAGCCCCCGCCCGGGACAGGGGGCAAACATTCAGTACTTC. It codes for CASSPRPGQGANIQYF.

The V and J genes are TRBV9 and TRBJ2-1; 9 bases are shared with TRBD2. The CDR3 is 15 residues long. The germline V gene encodes CDR1 SGDLS and CDR2 YYNGEE. Germline trimming cut 3 bases from V and 2 bases from J; bases unmatched to any gene: 3. The CDR3 loop is CASSGSGSPYNEQFF. The CDR3, as DNA: TGTGCCAGCAGCGGTAGCGGGAGTCCCTACAATGAGCAGTTCTTC.

This clone appeared once. The V and J genes are TRBV30 and TRBJ2-7, with 10 positions matching TRBD1. After removal of 5 bases from V and 7 bases from J, the junction contained 14 bases not matched to a gene. This CDR3 contains 15 residues. CDR1 is GTSNPN, CDR2 SVGIG, per germline (reference sequence). The CDR3 is CAWGAETGGSREQYF. The CDR3 region has the DNA TGTGCCTGGGGGGCCGAGACAGGGGGCTCTCGGGAGCAGTACTTC.

The sample holds one count of this clone. The chain carries TRBV4-1 and TRBJ1-2; a weak D match, TRBD1 (5 bases). This CDR3 has 16 amino acids. Germline loops: CDR1 MGHRA, CDR2 YSYEKL. Trimming cost V 0 bases and J 7 bases, with 18 bases left between them. The CDR3 bases are TGCGCCAGCAGCCAAGATCCACGGGGCAGGGTGCGTGGCTACACCTTC. It codes for CASSQDPRGRVRGYTF.

The chain uses TRBV5-1 and TRBJ2-7; 14 nucleotides line up with TRBD2. The CDR3 has 19 amino acids. With 4 bases clipped from V and 0 bases from J, the junction kept 12 bases outside the gene matches. Germline values: CDR1 SGHRS, CDR2 YFSETQ. CDR3 residues: CASSPGLAGALPDSYEQYF. DNA of the CDR3: TGCGCCAGCAGCCCGGGACTAGCGGGGGCCTTACCTGACTCCTACGAGCAGTACTTC.

The chain employs TRBV7-9 and TRBJ1-4; no clear D gene. Trimming took 2 bases from V and 8 from J, leaving 9 bases between them. CDR1 SEHNR and CDR2 FQNEAQ come from the germline V gene (reference sequence). CDR3 length: 13 amino acids. CDR3 sequence reads: CASSLPSREKLFF. The CDR3, as DNA: TGTGCCAGCAGCTTACCAAGTAGGGAAAAACTGTTTTTT.

The chain uses TRBV6-1 and TRBJ1-1, with D perhaps TRBD1 (6 bases). Germline V gene data show CDR1 as MNHNS and CDR2 as SASEGT. With 1 base removed from V and 5 bases from J, the gap between germline ends came to 11 bases. The CDR3 sequence is 14 residues long. DNA for the CDR3: TGTGCCAGCAGTGAAGGAGGGGGGAGGACTGAAGCTTTCTTT. It codes for CASSEGGGRTEAFF.